The 26 T cell receptor beta chains presented below share a single source sample, sequenced in a study of T cell repertoires in cytomegalovirus infection. MiXCR was run by TCRdb on the reads, yielding one entry per CDR3 protein. Here the sample spans 250,000 or so distinct CDR3 sequences, over 8% being singletons. The source material was PBMCs. The receptors originated from a human donor in good health (CMV status not recorded). Some clones in this sample may be carry-over from other donors' samples.

The sample holds many counts of this clonotype. The rearrangement links TRBV20-1 to TRBJ1-2, with D maybe TRBD1 (6 bases). This CDR3 region has 15 residues. Germline V gene data show CDR1 as DFQATT and CDR2 as SNEGSKA (reference sequence). V was clipped by 5 bases and J by 4 bases, with 20 bases between them. For the CDR3, the DNA is TGCAGTGCTCAAAGCCCAAACAGGGTTGGCTATGGCTACACCTTC. This sequence encodes CSAQSPNRVGYGYTF.

This clonotype came up many times. The rearrangement links TRBV12-3 or TRBV12-4 to TRBJ1-6; 7 positions match TRBD1. The CDR3 extends over 18 amino acids. V lost 5 bases to trimming and J lost 8 bases; unmatched junction nucleotides: 18. CDR3 sequence reads: CASSLPILRQGRDSPLHF. DNA for the CDR3: TGTGCCAGCAGTCTGCCTATCCTTAGACAGGGTCGAGATTCACCCCTCCACTTT.

This clonotype showed up many times. The rearrangement uses TRBV12-5 and TRBJ1-2; tentative D call: TRBD1 (6 bases). Trimming stripped 5 bases from V and 10 bases from J, with 20 bases between. Germline V gene data show CDR1 as LGHNT and CDR2 as FRNRAP. This CDR3 is built from 14 residues. The CDR3 here is CASGPFRAGADYTF. The CDR3 nucleotides are TGTGCTAGTGGTCCGTTCCGGGCAGGGGCTGACTACACCTTC.

The V and J genes are TRBV6-2 or TRBV6-3 and TRBJ2-7; 9 bases align to TRBD1. The CDR3 is made up of 12 amino acids. Trimming cost V 8 bases and J 7 bases; bases outside gene matches: 6. CDR1 MNHEY and CDR2 SVGEGT come from the germline V gene. CDR3 DNA sequence: TGTGCCAGCTGGGACAGGGTGCGGGAGCAGTACTTC. Translated, it gives CASWDRVREQYF.

The chain is built from TRBV19 and TRBJ2-5; 12 bases agree with TRBD1. This CDR3 contains 14 residues. Per the germline V gene, CDR1 is LNHDA and CDR2 is SQIVND (reference sequence). With V trimmed by 11 bases and J by 5 bases, 9 bases remained unmatched. The CDR3 DNA sequence: TGTGCCTCCGGGGGGGACAGGGGGCCTGAGACCCAGTACTTC. Translated, it gives CASGGDRGPETQYF. The full variable domain, with the rest looked up from reference TRBV19 and TRBJ2-5, is DGGITQSPKYLFRKEGQNVTLSCEQNLNHDAMYWYRQDPGQGLRLIYYSQIVNDFQKGDIAEGYSVSREKKESFPLTVTSAQKNPTAFYLCASGGDRGPETQYFGPGTRLLVL.

This clonotype was observed many times. Its ends do not fully match the called genes, so a read error is possible. The chain recombines TRBV7-6 with TRBJ2-5; 7 bases agree with TRBD1. Germline CDR1 and CDR2: SGHVS and FNYEAQ. This CDR3 has 14 residues. The CDR3 sequence: CASSATGVGETQYF. The CDR3 DNA reads as TGTGCTAGCAGCGCCACAGGGGTTGGTGAGACCCAGTACTTC. Full variable domain (missing parts from reference TRBV7-6 and TRBJ2-5): GAGVSQSPRYKVTKRGQDVALRCDPISGHVSLYWYRQALGQGPEFLTYFNYEAQQDKSGLPNDRFSAERPEGSISTLTIQRTEQRDSAMYRCASSATGVGETQYFGPGTRLLVL.

This clonotype turned up a few times. J is TRBJ1-1 and V is TRBV7-2; perhaps TRBD1 as D (6 bases). The germline CDR1 and CDR2 sequences are SGHTA and FQGNSA. V lost 3 bases, J lost 5 bases, and 10 bases lay in between. The CDR3 consists of 13 residues. DNA for the CDR3: TGTGCCAGCAGCTTCGACAGGAGGACTGAAGCTTTCTTT. Its translation: CASSFDRRTEAFF.

The chain recombines TRBV5-1 with TRBJ1-3; tentatively, D is TRBD1 (6 bases). The V gene's germline CDR1 is SGHRS and CDR2 YFSETQ. Trimming cost V 0 bases and J 0 bases, with 10 bases left between them. The CDR3 has 16 residues. The CDR3 here is CASSLGDNHSGNTIYF. DNA of the CDR3: TGCGCCAGCAGCTTGGGGGACAACCACTCTGGAAACACCATATATTTT.

This clonotype was counted at least ten times. A read error is possible here, since a much larger clone lies one base away. This chain links TRBV7-9 with TRBJ1-3; D may be TRBD1 (5 bases). CDR1 and CDR2 from the germline V gene are SEHNR and FQNEAQ (reference sequence). This CDR3 spans 14 amino acids. V lost 3 bases, J lost 0 bases, and 6 bases lay in between. The chain's CDR3 is CASSFGGSGNTIYF. CDR3 nucleotide sequence: TGTGCCAGCAGCTTCGGGGGCTCTGGAAACACCATATATTTT. The full variable domain, with the rest looked up from reference TRBV7-9 and TRBJ1-3, is DTGVSQNPRHKITKRGQNVTFRCDPISEHNRLYWYRQTLGQGPEFLTYFQNEAQLEKSRLLSDRFSAERPKGSFSTLEIQRTEQGDSAMYLCASSFGGSGNTIYFGEGSWLTVV.

The gene calls are TRBV6-6 and TRBJ1-5; TRBD1 is a possible D gene (5 bases). Trimming left V 6 bases short and J 6 bases short, with 18 bases between. Germline V CDR1 and CDR2: MNHNY, SVGAGI (reference sequence). The CDR3 covers 15 residues. The chain's CDR3 is CASRHRGVWGQPQHF. Here the CDR3 DNA reads TGTGCCAGCAGACACCGGGGGGTTTGGGGTCAGCCCCAGCATTTT.

This clonotype came up many times. The chain joins TRBV7-2 to TRBJ2-7, with TRBD2 as a possible D gene (5 bases). The V end lost 1 base, the J end lost 2 bases, and 9 bases lay between the germline ends. This CDR3 spans 14 amino acids. Germline V gene sequence: CDR1 SGHTA, CDR2 FQGNSA. The CDR3 nucleotides read TGTGCCAGCAGCTTAGGTCTCGGGACCTACGAGCAGTACTTC. Its translation is CASSLGLGTYEQYF. Full variable domain (rest looked up from reference TRBV7-2 and TRBJ2-7): GAGVSQSPSNKVTEKGKDVELRCDPISGHTALYWYRQSLGQGLEFLIYFQGNSAPDKSGLPSDRFSAERTGGSVSTLTIQRTQQEDSAVYLCASSLGLGTYEQYFGPGTRLTVT.

In this sample, this clonotype turned up a few times. V usage is TRBV29-1 and J usage is TRBJ2-1; the match to TRBD2 covers 10 bases. CDR3 length: 13 residues. The trim removed 7 bases at V and 9 bases at J, leaving 9 bases unmatched. The germline CDR1 and CDR2 sequences are SQVTM and ANQGSEA. For the CDR3, the DNA is TGCAGCGCGCTAGCGGGGGTATTAAGTGAGCAGTTCTTC. This gives the protein CSALAGVLSEQFF.

This clonotype occurred many times. This rearrangement joins TRBV7-2 to TRBJ1-5; no definite D call. Germline CDR1 reads SGHTA; CDR2 reads FQGNSA. Trimming cost V 2 bases and J 0 bases, with 11 bases left between them. CDR3 size: 16 residues. The CDR3 DNA sequence: TGTGCCAGCAGCTTAAAACACGGTTATAGCAATCAGCCCCAGCATTTT. Its protein is CASSLKHGYSNQPQHF. Complete variable domain (other parts from reference TRBV7-2 and TRBJ1-5): GAGVSQSPSNKVTEKGKDVELRCDPISGHTALYWYRQSLGQGLEFLIYFQGNSAPDKSGLPSDRFSAERTGGSVSTLTIQRTQQEDSAVYLCASSLKHGYSNQPQHFGDGTRLSIL.

This clonotype appeared many times. This sequence joins TRBV19 and TRBJ1-1; 8 bases are shared with TRBD1. The CDR3 covers 12 residues. With 6 bases clipped from V and 5 bases from J, the junction kept 2 bases outside the gene matches. The V gene's germline CDR1 is LNHDA and CDR2 SQIVND (reference sequence). The CDR3 protein is CASRDRETEAFF. The CDR3 nucleotides are TGTGCCAGTAGGGACAGGGAAACTGAAGCTTTCTTT.

Many counts were recorded for this clonotype. The rearrangement links TRBV7-6 to TRBJ1-4; TRBD1 matches 8 bases. The V and J ends lost 5 bases and 3 bases, in that order; junction bases with no gene match: 5. The CDR3 runs to 15 residues. Looked up from germline, CDR1 is SGHVS and CDR2 is FNYEAQ. In DNA, the CDR3 is TGTGCCAGCAGCCTTAACAGGGGGGCTAATGAAAAACTGTTTTTT. Protein: CASSLNRGANEKLFF. Variable domain in full (rest from reference TRBV7-6 and TRBJ1-4): GAGVSQSPRYKVTKRGQDVALRCDPISGHVSLYWYRQALGQGPEFLTYFNYEAQQDKSGLPNDRFSAERPEGSISTLTIQRTEQRDSAMYRCASSLNRGANEKLFFGSGTQLSVL.

This clonotype was detected ten times or more. This sequence joins TRBV7-2 and TRBJ2-3; no definite D call. The CDR3 consists of 13 residues. V lost 2 bases and J lost 7, with 10 bases in between. Germline V gives CDR1 SGHTA, CDR2 FQGNSA. This CDR3 reads CASSLTPINTQYF. The CDR3 coding sequence is TGTGCCAGCAGCTTAACACCGATCAATACGCAGTATTTT.

This clonotype was seen repeatedly, ten times or more. The J gene is TRBJ1-1, the V gene TRBV12-3 or TRBV12-4, with 7 bases aligning to TRBD1. V was pared by 1 base and J by 2 bases, with 7 bases of the junction left unmatched. The CDR3 has 16 residues. In nucleotides, the CDR3 is TGTGCCAGCAGTTTAGTAAGGGGGCTCGGAAACACTGAAGCTTTCTTT. Translation: CASSLVRGLGNTEAFF.

This clonotype came up many times. The J gene is TRBJ2-7, the V gene TRBV7-2; 11 bases align to TRBD2. The CDR3 runs 17 residues. Germline CDR1 is SGHTA and CDR2 is FQGNSA. The trim removed 4 bases at V and 6 bases at J, leaving 14 bases unmatched. CDR3 sequence reads: CASSSKGARLAGGEQYF. CDR3 nucleotide sequence: TGTGCCAGCAGCTCGAAGGGGGCGCGGCTAGCGGGAGGCGAGCAGTACTTC.

This clonotype was found a few times. CDR3: CASSIITGGENGYTF. CDR3 DNA sequence: TGTGCCAGTAGTATTATCACAGGGGGCGAAAATGGCTACACCTTC. V usage is TRBV19 and J usage is TRBJ1-2; 9 bases align to TRBD1. CDR1 is LNHDA and CDR2 is SQIVND in the germline V gene (reference sequence). V dropped 3 bases and J dropped 6; count of bases not matched to a gene: 8. This CDR3 contains 15 residues.

Ten or more counts support this clonotype. The chain couples TRBV7-6 to TRBJ2-3; the D is unclear. This CDR3 has 13 residues. V was shortened by 2 bases and J by 9 bases, with 12 bases between the two germline ends. CDR1 is SGHVS and CDR2 is FNYEAQ in the germline V gene. CDR3 amino acids: CASSLLIGSTQYF. In nucleotides, the CDR3 is TGTGCCAGCAGCTTATTGATTGGCAGCACGCAGTATTTT.

This clonotype was seen a handful of times. For the CDR3, the DNA is TGTGCCAGCAGTTTTGGTACCCCGGGTAAAAACATTCAGTACTTC. Residues: CASSFGTPGKNIQYF. V and J are TRBV28 and TRBJ2-4; D remains unclear. This CDR3 has 15 amino acids. Trimming removed 3 bases at V and 4 bases at J, with 13 bases between. Germline V CDR1 and CDR2: MDHEN, SYDVKM.

V usage is TRBV29-1 and J usage is TRBJ2-2, with 7 bases lining up with TRBD1. V trimming: 1 base; J trimming: 7 bases; junction bases outside the gene matches: 9. CDR3 length: 15 residues. CDR1 and CDR2 (germline): SQVTM, ANQGSEA. In DNA form, the CDR3 reads TGCAGCGTTGAAGTTCGGAACAGGGGAATCGGGGAGCTGTTTTTT. This translates into CSVEVRNRGIGELFF.

This clonotype was recorded a few times. The chain uses TRBV7-6 and TRBJ2-1, with D possibly matching TRBD1 (5 bases). Per the germline V gene, CDR1 is SGHVS and CDR2 is FNYEAQ. CDR3 length equals 16 residues. V lost 3 bases, J lost 9 bases, and 21 bases lay in between. In DNA, the CDR3 is TGTGCCAGCAGCTTCGGCCAGGGTGGCCTTTTAGCTGAGCAGTTCTTC. Its protein is CASSFGQGGLLAEQFF.

This clonotype was recorded only once. Here the CDR3 omits its conserved ending phenylalanine or tryptophan, so a read error is the likely source. The J gene is TRBJ2-3, the V gene TRBV7-6; D is unresolved. The V end was cut by 5 bases, the J end by 1 base, with 4 bases between. Per germline, CDR1 SGHVS and CDR2 FNYEAQ. The CDR3 runs 12 residues. The CDR3 here is CASSRRTDTQYL. Written as DNA, the CDR3 is TGTGCCAGCAGCCGACGCACAGATACGCAGTATCTT.

This clonotype has just a few counts. The chain links TRBV3-1 to TRBJ2-5; TRBD2 agrees at 9 bases. Looked up from germline, CDR1 is LGHDT and CDR2 is YNNKEL (reference sequence). This CDR3 has 18 residues. The junction had 9 bases not matched to a gene; V was cut back by 0 bases and J by 1 base. CDR3 loop: CASSQDNRAGGSQETQYF. For the CDR3, the DNA is TGTGCCAGCAGCCAAGATAACCGAGCGGGAGGCTCCCAAGAGACCCAGTACTTC.

This clonotype was found many times. The V gene is TRBV7-6, the J gene TRBJ2-1; 9 nucleotides line up with TRBD2. With 5 bases clipped from V and 1 base from J, the junction kept 3 bases outside the gene matches. CDR1 is SGHVS, CDR2 FNYEAQ, per germline. This CDR3 is built from 15 residues. This CDR3 reads CASSALAGSYNEQFF. The CDR3 nucleotides read TGTGCCAGCAGCGCCCTAGCGGGATCCTACAATGAGCAGTTCTTC.